The next 9 T cell receptor beta chains were all read from a single sample in a study of T cell responses to AZD1222 COVID-19 vaccine. Profiling relied on immunoSEQ multiplex PCR, and the TCRdb table lists in-frame clones only, not all of them. The sample yields fewer than 150,000 clones, 65% to 90% seen once. Sequenced here: peripheral blood, sampled on day 0 of AZD1222 vaccination. The receptors derive from an adult in good health.

The J gene is TRBJ1-3, the V gene TRBV28; TRBD1 aligns across 8 bases. The CDR3 has 15 residues. J was trimmed by 1 base and V by 5 bases; bases with no gene match: 4. From germline, CDR1 is MDHEN and CDR2 SYDVKM. CDR3 loop: CASSRTGSSGNTIYF. The DNA for the CDR3 is TGTGCCAGCAGTCGGACAGGGTCTTCTGGAAACACCATATATTTT.

This clone appeared a few times. The chain joins TRBV9 to TRBJ1-2; D is unclear. V was trimmed by 3 bases and J by 7 bases, leaving 16 bases between them. CDR1 SGDLS and CDR2 YYNGEE come from the germline V gene. This CDR3 is built from 14 residues. CDR3: CASSARPTGGGYTF. CDR3 nucleotide sequence: TGTGCCAGCAGCGCGAGACCGACCGGTGGTGGCTACACCTTC.

About this clone: Other DNA sequences in this sample translate to the same CDR3. This sequence joins TRBV7-7 and TRBJ2-3; 12 bases agree with TRBD2. CDR1 is SSHAT, CDR2 FNYEAQ, per germline (reference sequence). The CDR3 contains 16 residues. V was clipped by 5 bases and J by 0 bases; unmatched bases: 3. The CDR3 region has the DNA TGTGCCAGCAGCCCAGGACTAGCGGGGAGCACAGATACGCAGTATTTT. Its protein product is CASSPGLAGSTDTQYF.

This chain links TRBV5-1 with TRBJ2-3; possibly TRBD1 for D (6 bases). V was trimmed by 1 base and J by 4 bases, leaving 13 bases between them. In germline, CDR1 is SGHRS, CDR2 YFSETQ. The CDR3 totals 15 residues. Written as DNA, the CDR3 is TGCGCCAGCAGCTTGCTACAGGGTGCCGCAGATACGCAGTATTTT. Translating it yields CASSLLQGAADTQYF.

The chain employs TRBV7-6 and TRBJ1-1; 9 nucleotides align to TRBD1. This CDR3 has 14 amino acids. V dropped 4 bases and J dropped 2; count of bases not matched to a gene: 2. CDR1 and CDR2 (germline): SGHVS, FNYEAQ. The DNA for the CDR3 is TGTGCCAGCAGCTGGGGACAGGGAAACACTGAAGCTTTCTTT. Its protein product is CASSWGQGNTEAFF.

J is TRBJ1-5 and V is TRBV9; TRBD1 might be the D (6 bases). Germline V gene data show CDR1 as SGDLS and CDR2 as YYNGEE. This CDR3 is 15 amino acids long. Trimming left V 0 bases short and J 5 bases short, with 12 bases between. This chain's CDR3 is CASSVVEGGDQPQHF. CDR3 coding DNA: TGTGCCAGCAGCGTAGTGGAGGGGGGGGATCAGCCCCAGCATTTT. The full variable domain, rest sourced from reference TRBV9 and TRBJ1-5, is DSGVTQTPKHLITATGQRVTLRCSPRSGDLSVYWYQQSLDQGLQFLIQYYNGEERAKGNILERFSAQQFPDLHSELNLSSLELGDSALYFCASSVVEGGDQPQHFGDGTRLSIL.

Written as DNA, the CDR3 is TGTGCCAGCAGTGACTCGAGTGGGACAGGGTTCCAAGAGACCCAGTACTTC. Protein sequence: CASSDSSGTGFQETQYF. The rearrangement joins TRBV6-4 to TRBJ2-5, with TRBD1 matching 9 bases. J gave up 1 base and V 0 bases, and 6 bases lay outside the gene matches. Germline CDR1 reads MRHNA; CDR2 reads SNTAGT. There are 17 residues in the CDR3.

V is TRBV18 and J is TRBJ2-7; 7 bases are a match to TRBD2. Germline-derived CDR1 and CDR2 are KGHSH and LQKENI. The CDR3 covers 16 residues. V shed 0 bases, J shed 0 bases, and the junction held 5 bases outside the gene matches. DNA of the CDR3: TGTGCCAGCTCACCACCATCGCGGGGGAGCTCCTACGAGCAGTACTTC. Its protein product is CASSPPSRGSSYEQYF.

This rearrangement joins TRBV4-3 to TRBJ2-3; D uncertain. This CDR3 is 13 amino acids long. V was clipped by 5 bases and J by 9 bases, with 15 bases between them. The germline V gene encodes CDR1 LGHNA and CDR2 YSLEER. CDR3 sequence reads: CASSSSKGHTQYF. Here the CDR3 DNA reads TGCGCCAGCAGCTCCTCCAAAGGGCACACGCAGTATTTT.